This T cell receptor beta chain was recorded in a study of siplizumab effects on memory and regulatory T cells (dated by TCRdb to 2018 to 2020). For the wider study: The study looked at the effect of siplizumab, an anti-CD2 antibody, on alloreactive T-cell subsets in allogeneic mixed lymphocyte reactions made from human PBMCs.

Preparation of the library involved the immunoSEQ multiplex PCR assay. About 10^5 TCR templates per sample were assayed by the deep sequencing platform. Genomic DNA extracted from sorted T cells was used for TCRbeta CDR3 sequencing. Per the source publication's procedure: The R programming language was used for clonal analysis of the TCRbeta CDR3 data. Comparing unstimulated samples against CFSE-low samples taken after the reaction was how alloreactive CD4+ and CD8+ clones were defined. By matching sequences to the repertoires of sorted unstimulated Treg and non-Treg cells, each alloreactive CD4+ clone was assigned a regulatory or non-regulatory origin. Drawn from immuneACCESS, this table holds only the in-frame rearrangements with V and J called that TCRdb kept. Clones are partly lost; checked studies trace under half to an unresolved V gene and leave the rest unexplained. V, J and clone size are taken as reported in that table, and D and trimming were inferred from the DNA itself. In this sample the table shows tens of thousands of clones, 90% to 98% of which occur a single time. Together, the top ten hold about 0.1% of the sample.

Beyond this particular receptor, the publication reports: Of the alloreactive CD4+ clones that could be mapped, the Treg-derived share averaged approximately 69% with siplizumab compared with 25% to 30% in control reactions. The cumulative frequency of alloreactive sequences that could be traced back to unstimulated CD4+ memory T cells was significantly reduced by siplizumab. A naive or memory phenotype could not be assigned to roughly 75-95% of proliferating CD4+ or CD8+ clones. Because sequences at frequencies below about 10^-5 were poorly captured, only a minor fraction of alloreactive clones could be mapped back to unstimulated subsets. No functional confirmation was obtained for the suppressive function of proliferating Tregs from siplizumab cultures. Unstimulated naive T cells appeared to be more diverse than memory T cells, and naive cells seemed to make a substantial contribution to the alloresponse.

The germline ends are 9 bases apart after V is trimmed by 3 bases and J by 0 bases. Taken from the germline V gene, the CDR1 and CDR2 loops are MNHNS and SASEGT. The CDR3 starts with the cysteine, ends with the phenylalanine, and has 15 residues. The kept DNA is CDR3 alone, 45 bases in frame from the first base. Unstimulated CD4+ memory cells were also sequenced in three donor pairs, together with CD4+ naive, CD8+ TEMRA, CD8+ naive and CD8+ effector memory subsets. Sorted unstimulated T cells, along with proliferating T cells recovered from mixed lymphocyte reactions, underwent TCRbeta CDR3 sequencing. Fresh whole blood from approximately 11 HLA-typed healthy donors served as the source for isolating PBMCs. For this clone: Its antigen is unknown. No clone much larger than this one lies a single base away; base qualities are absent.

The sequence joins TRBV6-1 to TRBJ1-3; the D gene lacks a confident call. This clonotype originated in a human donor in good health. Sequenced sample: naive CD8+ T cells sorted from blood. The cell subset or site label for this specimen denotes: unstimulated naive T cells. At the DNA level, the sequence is TGTGCCAGCAGTGAGGACGTCAGCTCTGGAAACACCATATATTTT. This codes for CASSEDVSSGNTIYF.